This T cell receptor (beta chain) is from a study of Ad26.COV2.S vaccination and SARS-CoV-2 variants. Data came from immunoSEQ multiplex PCR; TCRdb stores just in-frame clones and leaves some out. The data hold some 420,000 clones, with more than 75% observed a single time. The treatment here: some 20 received Ad26.COV2.S at low or high dose, single or two shots; about 5 received placebo; per-sample allocation not given. The study sampled participants on day 63 after the first vaccine or placebo injection. Losses at the gene ends were 6 bases for V and 4 bases for J; bases not matched to a gene: 10. The CDR3 runs 15 residues. Germline V gene sequence: CDR1 MGHRA, CDR2 YSYEKL.

This chain uses TRBV4-1 with TRBJ1-1; the match to TRBD1 covers 8 bases. The source was peripheral blood, collected in a trial of Ad26.COV2.S vaccine versus placebo. The TCR comes from a person aged 18-65 years who received the Ad26.COV2.S COVID-19 vaccine or a placebo. CDR3 loop: CASSRGQGASTEAFF. The CDR3 nucleotides read TGCGCCAGCAGTAGAGGACAGGGCGCAAGCACTGAAGCTTTCTTT.